This T cell receptor (beta chain) was sequenced for a study of blood T cell repertoires in COVID-19. Study-wide context: Spain, Italy and the United States supplied samples that represented acute and convalescent COVID-19.

As processed by the authors: From reference gene primer amplification, estimates of nucleated cell counts were derived. Here immunoSEQ multiplex PCR was the method, and the copy in TCRdb shows in-frame clones only, minus some. Clone size and V and J calls were adopted from that table, with D and trimming inferred from the DNA. The repertoire holds approximately 100,000 clones, with roughly 80% as singletons. V lost 7 bases, J lost 7 bases, and 10 bases stayed unmatched. The CDR3 is 14 residues long. The germline V gene has CDR1 SNHLY and CDR2 FYNNEI. Sequenced input: peripheral blood. The V gene is TRBV2, the J gene TRBJ2-7; 10 nucleotides align to TRBD1. This receptor was taken from a human donor in a cohort sampled during active COVID-19. The CDR3 spells CASNLRGTGVEQYF. The CDR3, as DNA: TGTGCCAGCAATCTAAGGGGGACAGGGGTGGAGCAGTACTTC.